This note documents a single TCR beta chain sequence. Some clones are missing from TCRdb's copy, which holds only in-frame ones; the method was immunoSEQ multiplex PCR. The data contain approximately 120,000 clones, about 80% of them seen just once; the ten biggest clones take up 30% to 45%. Germline V lookup: CDR1 MDHEN, CDR2 SYDVKM. The CDR3 is 15 residues long. V lost 1 base and J lost 1; bases outside the gene matches: 2. This sample stems from a study of blood T cell repertoires in COVID-19. This receptor was identified in a man aged 35-49 years with active or convalescent COVID-19. This sequence joins TRBV28 and TRBJ2-5; 8 bases are a match to TRBD2. Sample: peripheral blood. The CDR3: CASSLFRGGQETQYF. CDR3 DNA: TGTGCCAGCAGTTTATTTCGGGGGGGCCAAGAGACCCAGTACTTC.